These T cell receptor beta chains were read from a single sample in a study of T-cell memory formation after mild COVID-19. TCRdb called the 5' RACE reads again in MiXCR, with one record for every CDR3 protein. The profile shows a few hundred thousand distinct CDR3 sequences, under 25% of them singletons. The sample taken for sequencing was PBMCs or a T cell subset sorted from them (not recorded which). These receptors were collected from an adult woman who had mild COVID-19 (a few samples of this study predate the infection). Cell type and time point are not known. CDR3s include the opening cysteine and the closing phenylalanine or tryptophan. Each record gives: clone size, V gene, J gene, D gene, CDR3 DNA, CDR3 protein. D genes are given only for firm matches. Size tells how often a clone was seen (once, few, many) or the class of an expanded clone, and some rows leave it out.

clone_size: many
v_call: TRBV12-3/TRBV12-4
j_call: TRBJ1-5
d_call: .
cdr3_nt: TGTGCCAGCAATACATTTACCCCCGGACAGCGTGGGAGCAATCAGCCCCAGCATTTT
cdr3_aa: CASNTFTPGQRGSNQPQHF

clone_size: .
v_call: TRBV27
j_call: TRBJ2-1
d_call: .
cdr3_nt: TGTGCCAGCAGTTTATCATGGCACTATGAGCAGTTCTTC
cdr3_aa: CASSLSWHYEQFF

clone_size: few
v_call: TRBV6-5
j_call: TRBJ1-1
d_call: .
cdr3_nt: TGTGCCAGCAGTTACACCGGGTTCACTGAAGCTTTCTTT
cdr3_aa: CASSYTGFTEAFF

clone_size: few
v_call: TRBV7-9
j_call: TRBJ1-4
d_call: .
cdr3_nt: TGTGCCAGCAGCTTAGCGGGTGGACAAGCAACTAATGAAAAACTGTTTTTT
cdr3_aa: CASSLAGGQATNEKLFF

clone_size: .
v_call: TRBV7-6
j_call: TRBJ2-5
d_call: TRBD1
cdr3_nt: TGTGCCAGCAGCTCGGTGACAGGACAGGGGAAAGAGACCCAGTACTTC
cdr3_aa: CASSSVTGQGKETQYF

clone_size: .
v_call: TRBV11-2
j_call: TRBJ2-3
d_call: TRBD2
cdr3_nt: TGTGCCAGCAGCTTACCCTCGGTGGGGACTAGCCTTTCCACAGATACGCAGTATTTT
cdr3_aa: CASSLPSVGTSLSTDTQYF

clone_size: .
v_call: TRBV19
j_call: TRBJ2-1
d_call: TRBD2
cdr3_nt: TGTGCCAGTAGTTCGAGCGGGAGGGCCTGGGATGAGCAGTTCTTC
cdr3_aa: CASSSSGRAWDEQFF

clone_size: .
v_call: TRBV7-8
j_call: TRBJ1-2
d_call: .
cdr3_nt: TGTGCCAGCAGCCTGGGAGCGACGGGCTATGGCTACACCTTC
cdr3_aa: CASSLGATGYGYTF

clone_size: few
v_call: TRBV6-2/TRBV6-3
j_call: TRBJ2-7
d_call: .
cdr3_nt: TGTGCCAGCAGTCACACCCTGACCATGCGACCTAACTACGAGCAGTACTTC
cdr3_aa: CASSHTLTMRPNYEQYF

clone_size: .
v_call: TRBV4-1
j_call: TRBJ1-1
d_call: .
cdr3_nt: TGCGCCAGCAGCCAGGAACAGGGAGGCGAAGCTTTCTTT
cdr3_aa: CASSQEQGGEAFF

clone_size: few
v_call: TRBV18
j_call: TRBJ2-1
d_call: .
cdr3_nt: TGTGCCAGCTCACCAATGGGAGACAATGAGCAGTTCTTC
cdr3_aa: CASSPMGDNEQFF

clone_size: .
v_call: TRBV4-3
j_call: TRBJ1-2
d_call: .
cdr3_nt: TGCGCCAGCAGCCAAGAGAATGTAGACTATGGCTACACCTTC
cdr3_aa: CASSQENVDYGYTF

clone_size: few
v_call: TRBV18
j_call: TRBJ2-3
d_call: .
cdr3_nt: TGTGCCAGCTCACCCCGGGACCTCCAAAGAGGCACAGATACGCAGTATTTT
cdr3_aa: CASSPRDLQRGTDTQYF

clone_size: few
v_call: TRBV27
j_call: TRBJ1-5
d_call: .
cdr3_nt: TGTGCCAGCAGTCGCCAGGGCCTAAACCAGCCCCAGCATTTT
cdr3_aa: CASSRQGLNQPQHF

clone_size: few
v_call: TRBV7-6
j_call: TRBJ2-5
d_call: TRBD2
cdr3_nt: TGTGCCAGCAGCTTAACTAGCGGGAGAGCAGAGACCCAGTACTTC
cdr3_aa: CASSLTSGRAETQYF

clone_size: .
v_call: TRBV15
j_call: TRBJ1-4
d_call: TRBD1
cdr3_nt: TGTGCCACCAGCAGAGATGGGTACGGACAGGGAAGTGAAAAACTGTTTTTT
cdr3_aa: CATSRDGYGQGSEKLFF

clone_size: many
v_call: TRBV5-1
j_call: TRBJ2-5
d_call: .
cdr3_nt: TGCGCCAGCAGCTTGGGACAGCCCCAAGAGACCCAGTACTTC
cdr3_aa: CASSLGQPQETQYF

clone_size: .
v_call: TRBV4-1
j_call: TRBJ1-2
d_call: TRBD1
cdr3_nt: TGCGCCAGCAGCCAAGGACAGGGGGATGGAGCTAACTATGGCTACACCTTC
cdr3_aa: CASSQGQGDGANYGYTF

clone_size: .
v_call: TRBV2
j_call: TRBJ2-2
d_call: TRBD2
cdr3_nt: TGTGCCAGCAGTGAGGGTCGACTAGCGGGACCTACCGGGGAGCTGTTTTTT
cdr3_aa: CASSEGRLAGPTGELFF

clone_size: few
v_call: TRBV9
j_call: TRBJ2-7
d_call: TRBD1
cdr3_nt: TGTGCCAGCAGCGTAGGGACAGGGGGGTTCTACGAGCAGTACTTC
cdr3_aa: CASSVGTGGFYEQYF

clone_size: .
v_call: TRBV5-1
j_call: TRBJ1-1
d_call: .
cdr3_nt: TGCGCCAGCAGATCGGGGGGGCAGAACACTGAAGCTTTCTTT
cdr3_aa: CASRSGGQNTEAFF

clone_size: .
v_call: TRBV5-1
j_call: TRBJ2-5
d_call: TRBD1
cdr3_nt: TGCGCCAGCAGCCTACCCGCCGGGACAGAATCTGAGACCCAGTACTTC
cdr3_aa: CASSLPAGTESETQYF

clone_size: many
v_call: TRBV7-6
j_call: TRBJ1-1
d_call: .
cdr3_nt: TGTGCCAGCAGCTTAGAGTCAGGGAGGAACACTGAAGCTTTCTTT
cdr3_aa: CASSLESGRNTEAFF

clone_size: few
v_call: TRBV5-1
j_call: TRBJ1-5
d_call: .
cdr3_nt: TGCGCCAGCAGCTTGACACCCGAGCAAAATCAGCCCCAGCATTTT
cdr3_aa: CASSLTPEQNQPQHF

clone_size: few
v_call: TRBV2
j_call: TRBJ2-5
d_call: .
cdr3_nt: TGTGCCAGTGGGACTGCAACGGTGTTTTTAACGCTGGGGGGCTCAAAGACCCAGTACTTC
cdr3_aa: CASGTATVFLTLGGSKTQYF

clone_size: few
v_call: TRBV6-2/TRBV6-3
j_call: TRBJ2-1
d_call: .
cdr3_nt: TGTGCCAGCAGGGACAAAGGAGGGAGCTCCTACAATGAGCAGTTCTTC
cdr3_aa: CASRDKGGSSYNEQFF

clone_size: .
v_call: TRBV15
j_call: TRBJ2-5
d_call: .
cdr3_nt: TGTGCCACCAGCAGAGGAGGCAGGTATCAAGAGACCCAGTACTTC
cdr3_aa: CATSRGGRYQETQYF

clone_size: many
v_call: TRBV5-1
j_call: TRBJ2-6
d_call: .
cdr3_nt: TGCGCCAGCAGCTTGGATGGGGCCAACGTCCTGACTTTC
cdr3_aa: CASSLDGANVLTF

clone_size: .
v_call: TRBV20-1
j_call: TRBJ1-2
d_call: .
cdr3_nt: TGCAGTGCTCCCTCCGGGAGGTATGGCTACACCTTC
cdr3_aa: CSAPSGRYGYTF

clone_size: .
v_call: TRBV4-1
j_call: TRBJ2-3
d_call: .
cdr3_nt: TGCGCCAGCAGCCGGTCCCGAGAAGGAGATACGCAGTATTTT
cdr3_aa: CASSRSREGDTQYF

clone_size: few
v_call: TRBV5-1
j_call: TRBJ2-7
d_call: TRBD2
cdr3_nt: TGCGCCAGCAGCGGGTCCCTAGCGGGAGCCGAGCAGTACTTC
cdr3_aa: CASSGSLAGAEQYF

clone_size: few
v_call: TRBV20-1
j_call: TRBJ2-7
d_call: TRBD2
cdr3_nt: TGCAGTGCTAGAGCGGGAGGGCCCCTCGGGCAGTACTTC
cdr3_aa: CSARAGGPLGQYF

clone_size: .
v_call: TRBV18
j_call: TRBJ2-1
d_call: .
cdr3_nt: TGTGCCAGCTCACCACCGGAGTTTGATGAGCAGTTCTTC
cdr3_aa: CASSPPEFDEQFF

clone_size: few
v_call: TRBV5-1
j_call: TRBJ1-2
d_call: TRBD1
cdr3_nt: TGCGCCAGCAGCCACGACGGGACAGGGGGCTATGGCTACACCTTC
cdr3_aa: CASSHDGTGGYGYTF

clone_size: few
v_call: TRBV3-1
j_call: TRBJ2-3
d_call: .
cdr3_nt: TGTGCCAGCAGCCAGGGAGGACAGAGCACAGATACGCAGTATTTT
cdr3_aa: CASSQGGQSTDTQYF

clone_size: .
v_call: TRBV19
j_call: TRBJ1-4
d_call: .
cdr3_nt: TGTGCCAGCCGGGACAACCTGTCTGAAAAACTGTTTTTT
cdr3_aa: CASRDNLSEKLFF